This entry concerns a single T cell receptor beta chain. It has no known antigen specificity. No base-level quality is on record; no much larger clone is a single base apart. These data originate in a study of blood T cell repertoires in COVID-19 (dated by TCRdb to 2020 to 2021). For the study in its entirety: The collaborator samples originated in the United States, Italy and Spain and spanned the acute and convalescent phases of COVID-19. A de-identified subject ID, COVID-19 status, age in years and sex were almost always included in the sample metadata. Samples came from the ongoing ImmuneRACE study (first 160 participants) plus 1,254 subjects from 6 global collaborators. Deeply sampled blood TCRbeta repertoires from subjects exposed to, actively infected with, or recovered from COVID-19 were included in the dataset. Where HLA class I and class II types were available, the types were taken from metadata supplied by the sample provider, not from assay-based typing. The prospective study material was composed of cDNA or gDNA derived from T cells, B-cell-depleted T cells, or PBMCs. The repertoires were released in a freely available public database meant as a resource for research on the immune response to SARS-CoV-2. What the work shows at the level of the full study, not this receptor alone: The amount of clinical and demographic metadata varied by source and participant and was provided uncurated.

The germline V gene supplies CDR1 SGHVS and CDR2 FNYEAQ. Trimming accounts for 5 bases at V and 2 bases at J, while the number of junction bases matched to no gene is 8. Its CDR3 holds 18 amino acids, cysteine through phenylalanine. The DNA shown is the 54-base CDR3, in frame from base 1. TCRbeta CDR3 regions were amplified from genomic DNA using the immunoSEQ Assay, a bias-controlled multiplex PCR. The study's processing was this. Within the assay, amplification of reference gene primers was used to estimate how many nucleated cells each sample contained. To quantify the absolute abundance of each unique TCRbeta CDR3 rearrangement, sequence reads were collapsed and filtered. For each sample, productive Simpson clonality was calculated by taking the square root of Simpson's diversity index across productive rearrangements. Imported from immuneACCESS, the table was reduced by TCRdb to in-frame sequences with V and J called. These copies leave out some clones; in studies compared against another copy, an unresolved V gene accounts for under half, and the cause of the remainder is not known. Clonal size and the V and J genes are those of that table, whereas D and trimming came from the DNA. The sample includes under 150,000 clones, with more than 85% observed a single time. The top ten hold 18% of the sample.

Whole blood was collected in K2EDTA tubes by collaborating institutions according to the institutions' own protocols. For TCRbeta analysis, collaborators shipped samples in one of three forms: frozen whole blood, isolated PBMCs, or DNA extracted from either of those sample types. This clonotype was obtained from a man between 50 and 59 years old with active or convalescent COVID-19. Sequenced: peripheral blood. The V and J segments used are TRBV7-6 and TRBJ2-5; 16 of the junction bases match TRBD2. The CDR3 corresponds to CASSPGLAGGVGQETQYF. The nucleotide sequence reads as follows: TGTGCCAGCAGCCCGGGACTAGCGGGAGGGGTGGGGCAAGAGACCCAGTACTTC.